The 25 T cell receptor beta chains below all came from one sample that was sequenced in a study of graft-versus-host responses after intestinal transplantation. Using immunoSEQ multiplex PCR, the repertoire was profiled, and TCRdb retains in-frame clones only, with some absent. Of tens of thousands of clones listed, 90% to 95% are singletons. No cognate antigen is known for these TCRs. The sample in question was unstimulated CD4+ T cells sorted from spleen or lymph node cells, obtained before transplant. These receptors were collected from a human donor who was the organ donor for an intestinal transplant.

The chain uses TRBV5-1 and TRBJ2-3; 10 bases match TRBD2. CDR3 length: 15 amino acids. Germline V gene data show CDR1 as SGHRS and CDR2 as YFSETQ. V lost 1 base, J lost 2 bases, and 1 base stayed unmatched. The CDR3 sequence: CASSLLAGVTDTQYF. In DNA form, the CDR3 reads TGCGCCAGCAGCTTGCTAGCGGGGGTCACAGATACGCAGTATTTT. Filled out from reference TRBV5-1 and TRBJ2-3, the complete variable domain reads KAGVTQTPRYLIKTRGQQVTLSCSPISGHRSVSWYQQTPGQGLQFLFEYFSETQRNKGNFPGRFSGRQFSNSRSEMNVSTLELGDSALYLCASSLLAGVTDTQYFGPGTRLTVL.

The chain is built from TRBV7-8 and TRBJ2-1; 13 bases agree with TRBD2. CDR3 length: 19 amino acids. V lost 5 bases and J lost 1; bases outside the gene matches: 11. Per germline, CDR1 SGHVS and CDR2 FQNEAQ. This CDR3 is CASSPGTSGESGSYNEQFF. In DNA form, the CDR3 reads TGTGCCAGCAGCCCCGGGACTAGCGGGGAGAGTGGGTCCTACAATGAGCAGTTCTTC.

J is TRBJ2-1 and V is TRBV10-3; 9 nucleotides align to TRBD2. Unmatched junction bases numbered 6, after V lost 6 bases and J lost 3 bases. CDR1 is ENHRY and CDR2 is SYGVKD in the germline V gene. The CDR3 length is 15 residues. The CDR3 nucleotides are TGTGCCATCAGCCTTAGCGGGGGAAGCTACAATGAGCAGTTCTTC. This gives the protein CAISLSGGSYNEQFF.

The J gene is TRBJ1-3, the V gene TRBV4-1; 9 bases match TRBD1. J gave up 5 bases and V 9 bases, and 14 bases lay outside the gene matches. This CDR3 has 16 amino acids. Germline V gene lookup returns CDR1 MGHRA and CDR2 YSYEKL. For the CDR3, the DNA is TGCGCCAGTGGGGATTCGACAGGGGGTAATAGAAACACCATATATTTT. Its translation is CASGDSTGGNRNTIYF.

The rearrangement uses TRBV7-2 and TRBJ2-5; the match to TRBD2 covers 7 bases. This CDR3 comprises 15 residues. Losses at the gene ends were 2 bases for V and 11 bases for J; bases not matched to a gene: 14. CDR1 is SGHTA and CDR2 is FQGNSA in the germline V gene. This CDR3 is CASSLWVAGVREQYF. In nucleotides, the CDR3 is TGTGCCAGCAGCTTATGGGTGGCGGGGGTGCGAGAGCAGTACTTC.

This rearrangement joins TRBV5-5 to TRBJ1-5; D is perhaps TRBD1 (5 bases). The CDR3 extends over 14 amino acids. V lost 1 base and J 11 bases, leaving 16 bases between the germline ends. CDR1 and CDR2 from the germline V gene are SGHKS and YYEKEE (reference sequence). CDR3 in DNA: TGTGCCAGCAGCTTGAGTTGGGACCTCAGGGCCCAGCATTTT. Residues: CASSLSWDLRAQHF.

This chain's CDR3 is CASSRFSGANVLTF. CDR3 nucleotides: TGTGCCAGCAGCCGATTCTCTGGGGCCAACGTCCTGACTTTC. The rearrangement joins TRBV7-8 to TRBJ2-6; D is ambiguous. V gave up 5 bases and J gave up 0 bases, with 5 bases separating them. CDR1 is SGHVS and CDR2 is FQNEAQ in the germline V gene. The CDR3 length is 14 residues. The full variable domain, completed using reference TRBV7-8 and TRBJ2-6, is GAGVSQSPRYKVAKRGQDVALRCDPISGHVSLFWYQQALGQGPEFLTYFQNEAQLDKSGLPSDRFFAERPEGSVSTLKIQRTQQEDSAVYLCASSRFSGANVLTFGAGSRLTVL.

The chain has TRBV5-4 and TRBJ2-3, with 9 bases lining up with TRBD1. Germline CDR1 reads SGHNT; CDR2 reads YYREEE (reference sequence). Germline trimming cut 1 base from V and 5 bases from J; bases unmatched to any gene: 2. The CDR3 consists of 14 residues. CDR3 sequence reads: CASSLRTGVDTQYF. DNA for the CDR3: TGTGCCAGCAGCTTGAGGACAGGGGTAGATACGCAGTATTTT.

This rearrangement joins TRBV5-4 to TRBJ1-2, with TRBD1 matching over 9 bases. V was clipped by 0 bases and J by 5 bases; unmatched bases: 2. The CDR3 runs 14 residues. The germline gives CDR1 SGHNT, CDR2 YYREEE (reference sequence). CDR3 DNA: TGTGCCAGCAGCTTGGTAGGACAGGGGTATGGCTACACCTTC. It specifies CASSLVGQGYGYTF.

V usage is TRBV5-6 and J usage is TRBJ1-1; 7 bases align to TRBD1. Trimming at V came to 0 bases and at J to 11 bases, leaving 7 bases not matched to a gene. The length of the CDR3 is 13 residues. CDR1 and CDR2 (germline): SGHDT, YYEEEE. This chain's CDR3 is CASSLDRGAGAFF. The CDR3 DNA sequence: TGTGCCAGCAGCTTGGACAGGGGCGCGGGGGCTTTCTTT.

The V gene is TRBV20-1, the J gene TRBJ2-1; D ambiguous. This CDR3 spans 10 amino acids. CDR1 and CDR2 (germline): DFQATT, SNEGSKA (reference sequence). DNA of the CDR3: TGCATACCGTCCCGTCCCGAGCAGTTCTTC. This translates into CIPSRPEQFF.

The chain links TRBV18 to TRBJ2-2, with 9 bases matching TRBD1. Germline V gene sequence: CDR1 KGHSH, CDR2 LQKENI. V trimming: 5 bases; J trimming: 1 base; junction bases outside the gene matches: 2. The CDR3 length is 15 residues. The CDR3 reads CASSSGQGNTGELFF. CDR3 nucleotides: TGTGCCAGCTCATCGGGACAGGGGAACACCGGGGAGCTGTTTTTT.

The V gene is TRBV7-2, the J gene TRBJ2-5, with 7 bases aligning to TRBD1. The CDR3 has 14 amino acids. Germline values: CDR1 SGHTA, CDR2 FQGNSA. V shed 1 base, J shed 4 bases, and the junction held 3 bases outside the gene matches. CDR3 DNA: TGTGCCAGCAGCTTAGATACAGGGGTAGAGACCCAGTACTTC. Amino acid sequence: CASSLDTGVETQYF.

This clone was counted once. The genes are TRBV6-1 and TRBJ2-5, with 8 bases that match TRBD1. Trimming removed 6 bases from V and 1 base from J; junction bases left unmatched: 7. The CDR3 spans 15 residues. Germline values: CDR1 MNHNS, CDR2 SASEGT. The CDR3 region has the DNA TGTGCCAGCAGGTGGACAGGGCTAGCCCAAGAGACCCAGTACTTC. As protein: CASRWTGLAQETQYF.

V usage is TRBV6-4 and J usage is TRBJ2-2; D not resolved. This CDR3 is 16 amino acids long. V lost 5 bases and J lost 0, with 13 bases in between. Germline assignment: CDR1 MRHNA and CDR2 SNTAGT. In nucleotides, the CDR3 is TGTGCCAGCAGTATATCACCGTTCGCGAACACCGGGGAGCTGTTTTTT. Protein product: CASSISPFANTGELFF.

This sequence joins TRBV18 and TRBJ2-7; 7 bases line up with TRBD2. Germline trimming cut 6 bases from V and 5 bases from J; bases unmatched to any gene: 10. The CDR3 covers 14 residues. The germline V gene has CDR1 KGHSH and CDR2 LQKENI. CDR3 sequence reads: CASSPTFRGDEQYF. As DNA, the CDR3 is TGTGCCAGCTCCCCGACTTTTCGGGGGGACGAGCAGTACTTC.

The chain links TRBV6-1 to TRBJ2-3; no definite D call. With 6 bases removed from V and 4 bases from J, the gap between germline ends came to 11 bases. From germline, CDR1 is MNHNS and CDR2 SASEGT. This CDR3 comprises 13 residues. CDR3 in amino acids: CASSPRTSDTQYF. In DNA, the CDR3 is TGTGCCAGCAGCCCGAGGACGTCAGATACGCAGTATTTT.

This chain connects TRBV18 to TRBJ1-2; D is possibly TRBD1 (5 bases). This CDR3 has 12 amino acids. V lost 1 base, J lost 8 bases, and 8 bases lay in between. The germline CDR1 and CDR2 sequences are KGHSH and LQKENI. CDR3 region: CASSPRRDGYTF. The DNA for the CDR3 is TGTGCCAGCTCACCACGCAGGGACGGCTACACCTTC.

The rearrangement links TRBV7-8 to TRBJ2-7, with 9 positions matching TRBD2. The CDR3 is made up of 16 amino acids. CDR1 is SGHVS, CDR2 FQNEAQ, per germline. V lost 6 bases to trimming and J lost 2 bases; unmatched junction nucleotides: 11. The CDR3: CASRSGGPRRTYEQYF. CDR3 bases: TGTGCCAGCAGAAGCGGGGGGCCTCGCAGGACCTACGAGCAGTACTTC.

The chain employs TRBV6-1 and TRBJ1-3; D may be TRBD1 (6 bases). This CDR3 spans 14 amino acids. Germline CDR1 MNHNS, CDR2 SASEGT. Trimming took 3 bases from V and 4 from J, leaving 10 bases between them. This chain's CDR3 is CASSDRGLGNTIYF. CDR3 bases: TGTGCCAGCAGTGACAGGGGCCTCGGAAACACCATATATTTT.

Here the CDR3 reads CASRDGQPVAQHF. The DNA of the CDR3 is TGTGCCAGCAGGGACGGACAACCTGTGGCCCAGCATTTT. The chain combines TRBV6-1 with TRBJ1-5, with a possible D match to TRBD1 (5 bases). The CDR3 has 13 residues. CDR1 and CDR2 from the germline V gene are MNHNS and SASEGT. V shed 6 bases and J shed 11 bases, with 17 bases lying between them.

This chain connects TRBV4-3 to TRBJ2-6; D is possibly TRBD2 (5 bases). V lost 0 bases and J 2 bases, leaving 8 bases between the germline ends. Germline V gene sequence: CDR1 LGHNA, CDR2 YSLEER. This CDR3 contains 16 residues. CDR3 in amino acids: CASSQEGSTGANVLTF. DNA for the CDR3: TGCGCCAGCAGCCAAGAGGGGAGCACTGGGGCCAACGTCCTGACTTTC.

This chain links TRBV18 with TRBJ2-5; 8 positions agree with TRBD2. The CDR3 length is 16 residues. The ends lost 0 bases at V and 3 bases at J; junction bases unmatched: 6. Germline assignment: CDR1 KGHSH and CDR2 LQKENI. The CDR3 nucleotides are TGTGCCAGCTCACCACCGAATAGACTAGCGAAAGAGACCCAGTACTTC. Translating it yields CASSPPNRLAKETQYF. Full variable domain (remainder filled in from reference TRBV18 and TRBJ2-5): NAGVMQNPRHLVRRRGQEARLRCSPMKGHSHVYWYRQLPEEGLKFMVYLQKENIIDESGMPKERFSAEFPKEGPSILRIQQVVRGDSAAYFCASSPPNRLAKETQYFGPGTRLLVL.

J is TRBJ1-2 and V is TRBV14; D not resolved. V lost 4 bases, J lost 7 bases, and 13 bases lay in between. Germline V lookup: CDR1 SGHDN, CDR2 FVKESK. The CDR3 is 13 residues long. Here the CDR3 reads CASSLGWSGGYTF. The CDR3 nucleotides are TGTGCCAGCAGCCTAGGTTGGAGTGGTGGCTACACCTTC. Complete variable domain (other parts from reference TRBV14 and TRBJ1-2): EAGVTQFPSHSVIEKGQTVTLRCDPISGHDNLYWYRRVMGKEIKFLLHFVKESKQDESGMPNNRFLAERTGGTYSTLKVQPAELEDSGVYFCASSLGWSGGYTFGSGTRLTVV.

The rearrangement joins TRBV19 to TRBJ2-3; 11 nucleotides match TRBD2. CDR1 LNHDA and CDR2 SQIVND come from the germline V gene (reference sequence). J was trimmed by 2 bases and V by 5 bases; bases with no gene match: 6. This CDR3 spans 16 amino acids. In DNA, the CDR3 is TGTGCCAGTAGTTTTAGCGGGGGGGGTGTCACAGATACGCAGTATTTT. This gives the protein CASSFSGGGVTDTQYF.